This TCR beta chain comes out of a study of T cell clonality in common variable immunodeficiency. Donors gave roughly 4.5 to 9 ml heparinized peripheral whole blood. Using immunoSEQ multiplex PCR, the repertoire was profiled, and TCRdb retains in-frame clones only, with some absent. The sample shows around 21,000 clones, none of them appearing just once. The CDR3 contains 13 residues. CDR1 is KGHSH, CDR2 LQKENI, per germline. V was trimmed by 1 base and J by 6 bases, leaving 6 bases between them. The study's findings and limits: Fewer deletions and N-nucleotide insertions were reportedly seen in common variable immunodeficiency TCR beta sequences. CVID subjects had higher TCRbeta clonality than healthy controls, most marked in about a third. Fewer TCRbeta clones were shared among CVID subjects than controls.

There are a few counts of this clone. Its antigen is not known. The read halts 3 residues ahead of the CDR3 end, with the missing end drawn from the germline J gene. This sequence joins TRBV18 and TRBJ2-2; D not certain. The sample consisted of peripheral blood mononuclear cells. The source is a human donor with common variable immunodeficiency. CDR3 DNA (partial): TGTGCCAGCTCACCACTCCGTTCCGGGGAG. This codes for CASSPLRSGE. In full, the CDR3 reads CASSPLRSGELFF.